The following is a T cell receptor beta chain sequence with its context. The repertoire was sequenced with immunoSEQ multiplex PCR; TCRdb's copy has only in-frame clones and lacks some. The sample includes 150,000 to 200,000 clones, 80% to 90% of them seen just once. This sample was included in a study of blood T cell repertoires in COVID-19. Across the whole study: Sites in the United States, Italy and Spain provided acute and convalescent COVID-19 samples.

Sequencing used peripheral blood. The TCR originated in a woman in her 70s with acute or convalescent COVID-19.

DNA of the CDR3: TGTGCCAGCAGCTTGGGGGACAGACCAGAGACCCAGTACTTC. This codes for CASSLGDRPETQYF. The chain recombines TRBV5-8 with TRBJ2-5, with 7 bases lining up with TRBD1. The CDR3 runs 14 residues. The germline V gene has CDR1 SGHTS and CDR2 YDEGEE. Germline trimming cut 0 bases from V and 4 bases from J; bases unmatched to any gene: 3.